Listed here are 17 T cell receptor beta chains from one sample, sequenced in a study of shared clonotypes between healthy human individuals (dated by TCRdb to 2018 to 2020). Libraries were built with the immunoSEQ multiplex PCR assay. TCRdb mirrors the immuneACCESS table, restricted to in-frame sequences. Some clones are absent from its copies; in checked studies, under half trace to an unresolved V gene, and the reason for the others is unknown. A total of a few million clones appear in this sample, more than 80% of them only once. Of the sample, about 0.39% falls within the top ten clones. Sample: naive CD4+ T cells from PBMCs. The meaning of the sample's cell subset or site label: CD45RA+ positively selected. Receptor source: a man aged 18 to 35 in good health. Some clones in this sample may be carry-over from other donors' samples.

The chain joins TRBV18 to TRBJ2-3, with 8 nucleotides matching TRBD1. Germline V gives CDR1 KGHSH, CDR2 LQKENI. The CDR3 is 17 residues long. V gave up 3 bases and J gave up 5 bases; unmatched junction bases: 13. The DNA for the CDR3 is TGTGCCAGCTCACCGAATGCAGGGGGCGCAGGAGGAGATACGCAGTATTTT. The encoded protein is CASSPNAGGAGGDTQYF.

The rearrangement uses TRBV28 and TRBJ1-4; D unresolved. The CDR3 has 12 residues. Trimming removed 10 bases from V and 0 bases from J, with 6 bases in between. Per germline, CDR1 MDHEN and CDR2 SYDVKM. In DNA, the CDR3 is TGTGCCATCGGGGCAACTAATGAAAAACTGTTTTTT. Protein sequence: CAIGATNEKLFF.

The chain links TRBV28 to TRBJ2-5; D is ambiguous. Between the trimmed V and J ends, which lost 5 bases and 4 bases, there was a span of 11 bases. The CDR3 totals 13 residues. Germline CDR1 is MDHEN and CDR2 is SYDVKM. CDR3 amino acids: CASSPPRVETQYF. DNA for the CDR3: TGTGCCAGCAGTCCTCCTAGGGTAGAGACCCAGTACTTC.

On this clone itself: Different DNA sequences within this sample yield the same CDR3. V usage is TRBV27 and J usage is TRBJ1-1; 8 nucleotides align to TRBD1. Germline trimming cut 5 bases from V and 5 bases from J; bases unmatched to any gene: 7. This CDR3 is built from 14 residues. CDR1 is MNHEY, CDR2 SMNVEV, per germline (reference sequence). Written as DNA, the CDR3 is TGTGCCAGCAGTCTCCGGACAGGGAGGACTGAAGCTTTCTTT. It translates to CASSLRTGRTEAFF.

This chain's CDR3 is CASSLSFTGELFF. DNA for the CDR3: TGTGCCAGCAGCTTATCTTTCACCGGGGAGCTGTTTTTT. The J gene is TRBJ2-2, the V gene TRBV7-3; D remains ambiguous. The V gene's germline CDR1 is SGHTA and CDR2 FQGTGA. V was trimmed by 2 bases and J by 4 bases, leaving 5 bases between them. This CDR3 contains 13 residues.

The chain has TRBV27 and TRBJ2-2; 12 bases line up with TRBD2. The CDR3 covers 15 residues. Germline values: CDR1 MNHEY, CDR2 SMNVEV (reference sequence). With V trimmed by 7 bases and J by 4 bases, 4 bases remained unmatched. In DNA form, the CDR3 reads TGTGCCAGCACCCTAGCGGGAGGGCTCACCGGGGAGCTGTTTTTT. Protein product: CASTLAGGLTGELFF.

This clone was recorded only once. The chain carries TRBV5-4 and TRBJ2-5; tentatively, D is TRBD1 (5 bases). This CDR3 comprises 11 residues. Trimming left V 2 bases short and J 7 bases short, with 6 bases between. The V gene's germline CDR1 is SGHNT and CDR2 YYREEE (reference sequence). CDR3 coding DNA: TGTGCCAGCAGCTTCACAGGGACCCAGTACTTC. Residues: CASSFTGTQYF.

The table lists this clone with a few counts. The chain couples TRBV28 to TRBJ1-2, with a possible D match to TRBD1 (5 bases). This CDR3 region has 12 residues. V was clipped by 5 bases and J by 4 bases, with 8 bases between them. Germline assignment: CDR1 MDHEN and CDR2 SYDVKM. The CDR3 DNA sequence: TGTGCCAGCAGTCAGACAGTCTATGGCTACACCTTC. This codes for CASSQTVYGYTF.

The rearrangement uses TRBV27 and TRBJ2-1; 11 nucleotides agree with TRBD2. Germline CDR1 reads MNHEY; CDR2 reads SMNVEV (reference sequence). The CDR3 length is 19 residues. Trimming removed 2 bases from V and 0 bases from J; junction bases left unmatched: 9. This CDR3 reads CASSLALAGGFSSYNEQFF. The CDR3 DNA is TGTGCCAGCAGTTTAGCCCTAGCGGGGGGATTTAGCTCCTACAATGAGCAGTTCTTC.

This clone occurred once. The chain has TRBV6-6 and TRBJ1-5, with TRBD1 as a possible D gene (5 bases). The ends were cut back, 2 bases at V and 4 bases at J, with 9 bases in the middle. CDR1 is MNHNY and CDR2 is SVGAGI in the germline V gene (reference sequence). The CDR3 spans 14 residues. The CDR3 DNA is TGTGCCAGCAGTTACGGAGGGGAAAATCAGCCCCAGCATTTT. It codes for CASSYGGENQPQHF.

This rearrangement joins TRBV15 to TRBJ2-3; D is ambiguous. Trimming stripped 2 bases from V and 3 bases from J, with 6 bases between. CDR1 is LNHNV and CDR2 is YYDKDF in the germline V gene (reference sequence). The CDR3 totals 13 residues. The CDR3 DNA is TGTGCCACCAGCAGAAGCCTTACAGATACGCAGTATTTT. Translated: CATSRSLTDTQYF.

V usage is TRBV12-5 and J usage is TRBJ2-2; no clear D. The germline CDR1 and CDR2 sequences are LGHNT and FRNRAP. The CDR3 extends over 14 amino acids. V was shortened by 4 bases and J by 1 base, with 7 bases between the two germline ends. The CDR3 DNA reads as TGTGCTAGTGGTTCCGATAAGAACACCGGGGAGCTGTTTTTT. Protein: CASGSDKNTGELFF. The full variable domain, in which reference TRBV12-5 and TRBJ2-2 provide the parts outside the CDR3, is DARVTQTPRHKVTEMGQEVTMRCQPILGHNTVFWYRQTMMQGLELLAYFRNRAPLDDSGMPKDRFSAEMPDATLATLKIQPSEPRDSAVYFCASGSDKNTGELFFGEGSRLTVL.

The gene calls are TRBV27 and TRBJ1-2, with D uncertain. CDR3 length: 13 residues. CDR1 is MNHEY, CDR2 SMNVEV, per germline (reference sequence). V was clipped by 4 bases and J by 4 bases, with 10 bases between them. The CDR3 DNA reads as TGTGCCAGCAGTTCCCGGGCCGGCTATGGCTACACCTTC. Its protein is CASSSRAGYGYTF.

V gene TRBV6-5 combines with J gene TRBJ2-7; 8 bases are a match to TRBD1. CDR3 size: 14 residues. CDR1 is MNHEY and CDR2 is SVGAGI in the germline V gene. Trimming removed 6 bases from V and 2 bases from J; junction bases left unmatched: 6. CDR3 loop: CASRYDRGAYEQYF. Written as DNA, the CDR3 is TGTGCCAGCAGATACGACAGGGGAGCCTACGAGCAGTACTTC.

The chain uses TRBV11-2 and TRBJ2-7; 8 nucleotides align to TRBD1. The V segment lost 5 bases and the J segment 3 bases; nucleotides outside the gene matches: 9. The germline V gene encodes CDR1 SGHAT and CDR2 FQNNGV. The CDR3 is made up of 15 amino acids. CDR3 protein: CASSDYRGAGYEQYF. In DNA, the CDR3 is TGTGCCAGCAGCGATTACAGGGGGGCGGGCTACGAGCAGTACTTC.

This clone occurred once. In DNA, the CDR3 is TGTGCCAGCAGCCGCAGGGGAGGGAACACCGGGGAGCTGTTTTTT. Translated: CASSRRGGNTGELFF. The chain has TRBV7-2 and TRBJ2-2; tentatively, D is TRBD1 or TRBD2 (6 bases each). CDR3 length: 15 amino acids. CDR1 and CDR2 (germline): SGHTA, FQGNSA. The ends were cut back, 5 bases at V and 1 base at J, with 11 bases in the middle.

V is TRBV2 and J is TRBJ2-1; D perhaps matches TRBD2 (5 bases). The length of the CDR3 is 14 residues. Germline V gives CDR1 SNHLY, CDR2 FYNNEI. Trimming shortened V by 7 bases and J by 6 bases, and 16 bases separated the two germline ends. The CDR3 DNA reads TGTGCCAGCAAGGAGGTAGGATTTGTCAATGAGCAGTTCTTC. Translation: CASKEVGFVNEQFF.